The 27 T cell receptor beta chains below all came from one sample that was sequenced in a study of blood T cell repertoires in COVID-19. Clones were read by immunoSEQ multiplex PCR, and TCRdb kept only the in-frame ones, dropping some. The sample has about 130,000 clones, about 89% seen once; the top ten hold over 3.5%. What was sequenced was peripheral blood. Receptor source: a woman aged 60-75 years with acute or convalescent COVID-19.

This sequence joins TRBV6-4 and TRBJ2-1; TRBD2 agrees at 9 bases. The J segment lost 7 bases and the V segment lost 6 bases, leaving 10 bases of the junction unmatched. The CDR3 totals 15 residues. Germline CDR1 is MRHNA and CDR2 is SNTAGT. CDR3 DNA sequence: TGTGCCAGCAGCCTCGCGGGAGGGCTGGGAAATGAGCAGTTCTTC. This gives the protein CASSLAGGLGNEQFF.

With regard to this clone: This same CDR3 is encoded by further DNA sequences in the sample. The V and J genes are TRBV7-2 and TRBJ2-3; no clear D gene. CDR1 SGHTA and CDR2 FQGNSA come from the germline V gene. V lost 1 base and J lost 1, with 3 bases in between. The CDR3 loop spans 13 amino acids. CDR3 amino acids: CASSLGGTDTQYF. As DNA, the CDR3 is TGTGCCAGCAGCTTAGGAGGCACAGATACGCAGTATTTT.

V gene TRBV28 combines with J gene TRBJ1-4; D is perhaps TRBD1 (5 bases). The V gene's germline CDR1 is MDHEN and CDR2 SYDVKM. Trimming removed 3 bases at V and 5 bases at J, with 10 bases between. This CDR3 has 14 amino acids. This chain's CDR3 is CASSFPGINEKLFF. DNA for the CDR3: TGTGCCAGCAGTTTTCCAGGGATCAATGAAAAACTGTTTTTT.

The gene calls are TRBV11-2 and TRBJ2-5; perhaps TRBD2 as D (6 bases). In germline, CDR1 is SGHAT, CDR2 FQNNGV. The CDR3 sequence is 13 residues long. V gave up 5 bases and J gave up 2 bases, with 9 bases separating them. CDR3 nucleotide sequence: TGTGCCAGCAGCATCGGGACTCAAGAGACCCAGTACTTC. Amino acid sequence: CASSIGTQETQYF.

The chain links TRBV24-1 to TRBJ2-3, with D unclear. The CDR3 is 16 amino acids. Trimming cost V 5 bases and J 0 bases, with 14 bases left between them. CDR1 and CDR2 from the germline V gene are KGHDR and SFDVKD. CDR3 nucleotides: TGTGCCACCAGTGGCCGAGGCTCCTTAAGCACAGATACGCAGTATTTT. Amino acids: CATSGRGSLSTDTQYF.

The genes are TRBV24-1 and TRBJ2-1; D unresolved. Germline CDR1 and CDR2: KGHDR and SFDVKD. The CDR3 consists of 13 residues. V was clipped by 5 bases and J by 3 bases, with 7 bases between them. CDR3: CATSGQIYNEQFF. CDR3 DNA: TGTGCCACCAGTGGTCAGATCTACAATGAGCAGTTCTTC.

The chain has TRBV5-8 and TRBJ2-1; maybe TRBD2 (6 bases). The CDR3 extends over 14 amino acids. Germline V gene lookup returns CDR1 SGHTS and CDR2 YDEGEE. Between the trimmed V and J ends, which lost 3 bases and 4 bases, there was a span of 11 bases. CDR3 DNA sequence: TGTGCCAGCAGCTCCCTTAGCGGATACAATGAGCAGTTCTTC. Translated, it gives CASSSLSGYNEQFF.

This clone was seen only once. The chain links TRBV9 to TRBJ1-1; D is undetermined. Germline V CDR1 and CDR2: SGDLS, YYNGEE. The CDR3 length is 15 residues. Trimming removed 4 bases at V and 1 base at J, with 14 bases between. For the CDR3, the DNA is TGTGCCAGCAGCCGATTAGGAGGCGCGAACACTGAAGCTTTCTTT. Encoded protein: CASSRLGGANTEAFF.

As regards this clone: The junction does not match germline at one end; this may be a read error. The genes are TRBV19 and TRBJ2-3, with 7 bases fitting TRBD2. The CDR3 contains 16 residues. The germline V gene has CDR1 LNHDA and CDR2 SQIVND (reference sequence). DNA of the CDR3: TGTGCCAGTGGTATGGTAGGGCTAAGCGGGGTAGATACGCAGTATTTT. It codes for CASGMVGLSGVDTQYF.

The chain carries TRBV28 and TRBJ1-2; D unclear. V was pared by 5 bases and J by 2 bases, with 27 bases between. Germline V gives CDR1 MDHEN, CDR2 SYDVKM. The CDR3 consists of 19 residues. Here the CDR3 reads CASSPSGPGTLETNYGYTF. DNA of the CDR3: TGTGCCAGCAGTCCCTCCGGACCAGGAACACTAGAGACCAACTATGGCTACACCTTC.

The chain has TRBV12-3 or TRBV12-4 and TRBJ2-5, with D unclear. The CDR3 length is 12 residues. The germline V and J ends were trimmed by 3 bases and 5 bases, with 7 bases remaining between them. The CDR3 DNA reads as TGTGCCAGCAGTTTTGTTACTGAGACCCAGTACTTC. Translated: CASSFVTETQYF.

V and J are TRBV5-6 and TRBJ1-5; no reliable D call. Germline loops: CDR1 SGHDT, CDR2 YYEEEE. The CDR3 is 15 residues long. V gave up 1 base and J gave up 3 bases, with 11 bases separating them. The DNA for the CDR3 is TGTGCCAGCAGCTTGACGGGGTACCACAATCAGCCCCAGCATTTT. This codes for CASSLTGYHNQPQHF.

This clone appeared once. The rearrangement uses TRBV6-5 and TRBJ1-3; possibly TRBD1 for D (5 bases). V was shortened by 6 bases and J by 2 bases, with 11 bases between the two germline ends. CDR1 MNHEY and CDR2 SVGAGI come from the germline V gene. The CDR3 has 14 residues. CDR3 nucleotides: TGTGCCAGCAGATCAGGGTTGCCTGGAAACACCATATATTTT. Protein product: CASRSGLPGNTIYF.

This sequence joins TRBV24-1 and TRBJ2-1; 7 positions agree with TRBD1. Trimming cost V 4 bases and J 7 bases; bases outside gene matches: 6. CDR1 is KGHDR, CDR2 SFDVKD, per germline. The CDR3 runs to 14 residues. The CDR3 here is CATSDTGRGNEQFF. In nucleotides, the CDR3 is TGTGCCACCAGTGACACTGGCAGGGGGAATGAGCAGTTCTTC.

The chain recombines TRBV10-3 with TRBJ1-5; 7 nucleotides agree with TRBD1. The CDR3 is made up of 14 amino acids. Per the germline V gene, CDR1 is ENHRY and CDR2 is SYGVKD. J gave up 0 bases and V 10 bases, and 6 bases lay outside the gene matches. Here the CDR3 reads CATGQPYSNQPQHF. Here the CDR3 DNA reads TGTGCCACGGGACAGCCATATAGCAATCAGCCCCAGCATTTT.

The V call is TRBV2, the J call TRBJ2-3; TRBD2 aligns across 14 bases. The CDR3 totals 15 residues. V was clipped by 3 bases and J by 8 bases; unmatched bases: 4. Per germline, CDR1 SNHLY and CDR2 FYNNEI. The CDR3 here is CASSDLTSGRGTQYF. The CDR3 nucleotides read TGTGCCAGCAGTGATTTGACTAGCGGGAGGGGTACGCAGTATTTT.

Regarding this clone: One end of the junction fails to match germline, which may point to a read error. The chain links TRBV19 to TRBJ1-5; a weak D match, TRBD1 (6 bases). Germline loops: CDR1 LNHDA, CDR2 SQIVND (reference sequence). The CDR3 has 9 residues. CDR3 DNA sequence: TGTGCCACCCGGACAGTTGGGAATTTT. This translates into CATRTVGNF.

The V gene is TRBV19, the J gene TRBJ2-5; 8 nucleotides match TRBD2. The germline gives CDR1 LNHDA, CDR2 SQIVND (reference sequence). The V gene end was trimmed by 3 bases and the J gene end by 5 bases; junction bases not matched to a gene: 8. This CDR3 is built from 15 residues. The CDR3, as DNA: TGTGCCAGTAGTATTCCCGCGGGAGGAGTGGAGACCCAGTACTTC. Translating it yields CASSIPAGGVETQYF.

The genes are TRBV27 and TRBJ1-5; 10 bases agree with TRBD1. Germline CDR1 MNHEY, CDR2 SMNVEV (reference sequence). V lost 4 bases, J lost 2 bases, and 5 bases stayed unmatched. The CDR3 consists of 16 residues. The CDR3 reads CASSSRGQGRNQPQHF. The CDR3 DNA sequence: TGTGCCAGCAGTTCTAGGGGACAGGGGCGCAATCAGCCCCAGCATTTT.

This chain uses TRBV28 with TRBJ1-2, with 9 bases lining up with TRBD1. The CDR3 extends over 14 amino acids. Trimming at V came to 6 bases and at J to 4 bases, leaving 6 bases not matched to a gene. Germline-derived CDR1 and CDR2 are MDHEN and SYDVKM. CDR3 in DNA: TGTGCCAGCAGCTCGGGACAGGGCTTCTATGGCTACACCTTC. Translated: CASSSGQGFYGYTF.

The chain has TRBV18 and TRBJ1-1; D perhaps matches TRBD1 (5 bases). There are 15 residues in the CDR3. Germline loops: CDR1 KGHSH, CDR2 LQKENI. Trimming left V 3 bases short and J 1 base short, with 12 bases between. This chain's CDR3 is CASSPHRQPNTEAFF. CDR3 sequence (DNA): TGTGCCAGCTCACCTCACCGACAGCCGAACACTGAAGCTTTCTTT.

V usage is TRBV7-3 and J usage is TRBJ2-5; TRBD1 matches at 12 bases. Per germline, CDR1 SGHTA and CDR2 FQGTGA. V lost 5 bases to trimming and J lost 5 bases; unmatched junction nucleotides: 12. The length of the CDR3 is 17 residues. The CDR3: CASSPNRDRGLLETQYF. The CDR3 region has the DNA TGTGCCAGCAGCCCCAACCGGGACAGGGGGCTATTGGAGACCCAGTACTTC.

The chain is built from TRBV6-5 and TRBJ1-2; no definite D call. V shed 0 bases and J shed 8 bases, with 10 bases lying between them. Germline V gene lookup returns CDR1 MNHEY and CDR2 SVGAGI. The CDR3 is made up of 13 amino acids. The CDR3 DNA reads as TGTGCCAGCAGTTACTCCCCGGGGAAAGGCTACACCTTC. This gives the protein CASSYSPGKGYTF.

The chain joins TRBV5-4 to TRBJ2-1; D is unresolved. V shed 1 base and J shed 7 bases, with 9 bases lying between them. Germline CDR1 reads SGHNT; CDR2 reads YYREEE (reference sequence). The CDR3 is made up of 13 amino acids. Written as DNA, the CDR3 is TGTGCCAGCAGCTTGCCTCGTGTAAATGAGCAGTTCTTC. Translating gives CASSLPRVNEQFF.

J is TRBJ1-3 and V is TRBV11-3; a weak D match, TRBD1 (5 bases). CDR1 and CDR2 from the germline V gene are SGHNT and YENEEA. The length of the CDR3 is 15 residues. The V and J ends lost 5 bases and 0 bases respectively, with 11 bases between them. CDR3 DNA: TGTGCCAGCAGCCGGATAGGGGTCTCTGGAAACACCATATATTTT. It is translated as CASSRIGVSGNTIYF.

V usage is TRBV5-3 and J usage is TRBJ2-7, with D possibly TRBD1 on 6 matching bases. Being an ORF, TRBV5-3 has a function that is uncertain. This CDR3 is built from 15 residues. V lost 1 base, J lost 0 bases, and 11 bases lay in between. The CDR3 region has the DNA TGTGCCAGAAGCTTGAGTACAGGGAGCTCCTACGAGCAGTACGTC. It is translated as CARSLSTGSSYEQYV.

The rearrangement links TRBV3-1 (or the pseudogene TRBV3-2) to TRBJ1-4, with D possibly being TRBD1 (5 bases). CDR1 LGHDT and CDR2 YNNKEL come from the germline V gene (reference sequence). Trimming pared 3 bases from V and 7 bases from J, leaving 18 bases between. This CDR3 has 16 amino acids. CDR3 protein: CASSHATRDGGEKLFF. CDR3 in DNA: TGTGCCAGCAGCCATGCTACTCGGGACGGGGGTGAAAAACTGTTTTTT.